What follows are 20 T cell receptor beta chains derived from one specimen sequenced in a study of T cell responses to AZD1222 COVID-19 vaccine (dated by TCRdb to the early 2020s). This specimen's time point label, interpreted: baseline before first vaccination. The receptor library was made with the immunoSEQ multiplex PCR assay. What TCRdb holds here is the immuneACCESS table cut down to in-frame rearrangements. Part of the clones is not present; checked against another copy, under half of the missing clones reflect an unresolved V gene, and the others are unexplained. For this sample the table gives around 170,000 clones, of which about nine tenths were detected only once. The top ten clonotypes cover approximately 1.5% of the sample. Here the sequenced sample was peripheral blood, taken on day 0 of AZD1222 vaccination. These TCRs come from an adult in good health.

This chain joins TRBV6-5 and TRBJ2-1, with no clear D. This CDR3 has 11 residues. Germline CDR1 is MNHEY and CDR2 is SVGAGI. V lost 6 bases and J 7 bases, leaving 7 bases between the germline ends. In nucleotides, the CDR3 is TGTGCCAGCAGAGATAATAATGAGCAGTTCTTC. Translated: CASRDNNEQFF.

This chain joins TRBV21-1 and TRBJ1-1; TRBD1 reflects the table's D call only, with no check against the DNA. TRBV21-1 is shown as a pseudogene. The CDR3 has 16 residues. CDR3 loop: CASSKGCRGLNTEAFF. DNA of the CDR3: TGTGCCAGCAGCAAGGGCTGCAGGGGCCTGAACACTGAAGCTTTCTTT.

In this sample, this clone turned up a few times. The chain uses TRBV28 and TRBJ1-3; 8 bases match TRBD1. From germline, CDR1 is MDHEN and CDR2 SYDVKM. There are 18 residues in the CDR3. V shed 5 bases, J shed 0 bases, and the junction held 12 bases outside the gene matches. The CDR3 sequence is CASSPFSDRVLSGNTIYF. CDR3 nucleotide sequence: TGTGCCAGCAGTCCCTTCTCGGACAGGGTTCTCTCTGGAAACACCATATATTTT.

The rearrangement links TRBV6-1 to TRBJ1-1; D call uncertain. CDR1 is MNHNS and CDR2 is SASEGT in the germline V gene. Deletions cut 2 bases from V and 1 base from J, with 8 bases between. This CDR3 region has 14 residues. The CDR3 DNA follows: TGTGCCAGCAGTGAAACCCGGGCGAACACTGAAGCTTTCTTT. Translation gives CASSETRANTEAFF.

The V and J genes are TRBV9 and TRBJ1-4; D call uncertain. The CDR3 consists of 15 residues. Trimming stripped 1 base from V and 3 bases from J, with 10 bases between. Germline V gives CDR1 SGDLS, CDR2 YYNGEE. In nucleotides, the CDR3 is TGTGCCAGCAGCGTAAGGACGGAACCTAATGAAAAACTGTTTTTT. As protein: CASSVRTEPNEKLFF.

V and J are TRBV9 and TRBJ1-3, with D hard to call. V lost 4 bases and J lost 0, with 11 bases in between. Germline V lookup: CDR1 SGDLS, CDR2 YYNGEE. This CDR3 spans 15 amino acids. CDR3 protein: CASSPPGSSGNTIYF. Here the CDR3 DNA reads TGTGCCAGCAGCCCCCCCGGATCCTCTGGAAACACCATATATTTT.

The rearrangement uses TRBV6-5 and TRBJ2-7, with D possibly TRBD1 on 5 matching bases. The CDR3 totals 15 residues. Per germline, CDR1 MNHEY and CDR2 SVGAGI. The ends were cut back, 8 bases at V and 0 bases at J, with 17 bases in the middle. The CDR3 sequence: CASAKTQGYSYEQYF. The CDR3 DNA reads TGTGCCAGCGCTAAAACGCAGGGATACTCCTACGAGCAGTACTTC.

J is TRBJ2-1 and V is TRBV25-1; a weak D match, TRBD1 (5 bases). CDR1 MGHDK and CDR2 SYGVNS come from the germline V gene. The CDR3 loop spans 15 amino acids. The V end was cut by 7 bases, the J end by 10 bases, with 23 bases between. The DNA for the CDR3 is TGTGCCAGCACCGCGTTGGGGCAACTAAGGGTAGAGCAGTTCTTC. Translation: CASTALGQLRVEQFF. The variable domain in full, with the rest retrieved from reference TRBV25-1 and TRBJ2-1, is EADIYQTPRYLVIGTGKKITLECSQTMGHDKMYWYQQDPGMELHLIHYSYGVNSTEKGDLSSESTVSRIRTEHFPLTLESARPSHTSQYLCASTALGQLRVEQFFGPGTRLTVL.

J is TRBJ2-7 and V is TRBV6-5; tentatively, D is TRBD1 (6 bases). V was pared by 8 bases and J by 0 bases, with 8 bases between. The germline CDR1 and CDR2 sequences are MNHEY and SVGAGI. The CDR3 has 12 residues. In DNA form, the CDR3 reads TGTGCCAGCCAGGGGAGCTCCTACGAGCAGTACTTC. Residues: CASQGSSYEQYF.

This clone was seen only once. This chain links TRBV18 with TRBJ1-5; 7 bases map to TRBD1. The J segment lost 6 bases and the V segment lost 1 base, leaving 6 bases of the junction unmatched. The CDR3 is 15 residues long. Germline CDR1 KGHSH, CDR2 LQKENI. The CDR3 protein is CASSPRTGARQPQHF. The CDR3 coding sequence is TGTGCCAGCTCACCACGTACAGGGGCCCGTCAGCCCCAGCATTTT.

This clone was seen just once. V gene TRBV12-3 or TRBV12-4 combines with J gene TRBJ1-4, with unresolved D. This CDR3 contains 13 residues. V shed 2 bases and J shed 4 bases, with 5 bases lying between them. The CDR3 loop reads CASSLRLNEKLFF. Here the CDR3 DNA reads TGTGCCAGCAGTTTACGGCTTAATGAAAAACTGTTTTTT.

The CDR3: CASSLPGTYEQYF. The CDR3 DNA reads TGTGCCAGCAGCTTGCCAGGAACCTACGAGCAGTACTTC. The genes are TRBV11-2 and TRBJ2-7; D is uncertain. Between the trimmed V and J ends, which lost 3 bases and 2 bases, there was a span of 8 bases. The CDR3 contains 13 residues. Germline V lookup: CDR1 SGHAT, CDR2 FQNNGV.

As regards this clone: Other DNA sequences within the sample encode an identical CDR3. V and J are TRBV28 and TRBJ1-5; D perhaps matches TRBD1 (5 bases). CDR1 is MDHEN, CDR2 SYDVKM, per germline. The CDR3 has 16 amino acids. Trimming shortened V by 1 base and J by 1 base, and 11 bases separated the two germline ends. The CDR3 bases are TGTGCCAGCAGTTTATATCAGGGAATCAGCAATCAGCCCCAGCATTTT. This sequence encodes CASSLYQGISNQPQHF.

This clone was detected a few times. The gene calls are TRBV5-6 and TRBJ1-2; 12 nucleotides agree with TRBD1. Unmatched junction bases numbered 5, after V lost 3 bases and J lost 8 bases. The CDR3 sequence is 14 residues long. The germline CDR1 and CDR2 sequences are SGHDT and YYEEEE. The CDR3 coding sequence is TGTGCCAGCAGCTGGGGGACAGGGGGCTCCGGCTACACCTTC. Its translation is CASSWGTGGSGYTF.

This clone has only a few counts. V and J are TRBV10-1 and TRBJ2-1; the D call may be TRBD1 or TRBD2 (7 bases each). The length of the CDR3 is 15 residues. The germline gives CDR1 WNHNN, CDR2 SYGVQD (reference sequence). V shed 7 bases and J shed 2 bases, with 15 bases lying between them. Here the CDR3 reads CASKDREGTYNEQFF. In nucleotides, the CDR3 is TGCGCCAGCAAAGACAGGGAGGGAACCTACAATGAGCAGTTCTTC.

CDR3 loop: CASSLYEQFF. CDR3 bases: TGTGCCAGCAGTTTATATGAGCAGTTCTTC. The genes are TRBV28 and TRBJ2-1; D unclear. There are 10 residues in the CDR3. Trimming removed 1 base at V and 8 bases at J, with 0 bases between. The germline V gene has CDR1 MDHEN and CDR2 SYDVKM. The whole variable domain, filled in from reference TRBV28 and TRBJ2-1, reads DVKVTQSSRYLVKRTGEKVFLECVQDMDHENMFWYRQDPGLGLRLIYFSYDVKMKEKGDIPEGYSVSREKKERFSLILESASTNQTSMYLCASSLYEQFFGPGTRLTVL.

This sequence joins TRBV28 and TRBJ1-2, with D possibly being TRBD1 (5 bases). Germline assignment: CDR1 MDHEN and CDR2 SYDVKM. The CDR3 has 13 amino acids. The V and J ends lost 8 bases and 2 bases respectively, with 12 bases between them. CDR3 in amino acids: CASARDGNYGYTF. CDR3 DNA sequence: TGTGCCAGCGCTAGGGACGGAAACTATGGCTACACCTTC.

The rearrangement joins TRBV9 to TRBJ1-2; a weak D match, TRBD1 (6 bases). Germline assignment: CDR1 SGDLS and CDR2 YYNGEE. There are 15 residues in the CDR3. Between the trimmed V and J ends, which lost 0 bases and 5 bases, there was a span of 14 bases. This CDR3 is CASSVEMGGRYGYTF. Here the CDR3 DNA reads TGTGCCAGCAGCGTAGAGATGGGGGGCAGGTATGGCTACACCTTC.

The chain uses TRBV6-2 or TRBV6-3 and TRBJ2-1, with D maybe TRBD1 (6 bases). Trimming cost V 2 bases and J 7 bases, with 15 bases left between them. Germline CDR1 is MNHEY and CDR2 is SVGEGT. The CDR3 has 15 amino acids. CDR3 residues: CASSYNQGNSNEQFF. In DNA, the CDR3 is TGTGCCAGCAGTTACAACCAGGGGAATAGTAATGAGCAGTTCTTC.

The chain has TRBV6-5 and TRBJ1-2; D unclear. This CDR3 is built from 14 residues. Trimming shortened V by 6 bases and J by 6 bases, and 17 bases separated the two germline ends. Per the germline V gene, CDR1 is MNHEY and CDR2 is SVGAGI. CDR3 nucleotide sequence: TGTGCCAGCAGGGTGGAAGCGGGGTTCGATGGCTACACCTTC. This translates into CASRVEAGFDGYTF.